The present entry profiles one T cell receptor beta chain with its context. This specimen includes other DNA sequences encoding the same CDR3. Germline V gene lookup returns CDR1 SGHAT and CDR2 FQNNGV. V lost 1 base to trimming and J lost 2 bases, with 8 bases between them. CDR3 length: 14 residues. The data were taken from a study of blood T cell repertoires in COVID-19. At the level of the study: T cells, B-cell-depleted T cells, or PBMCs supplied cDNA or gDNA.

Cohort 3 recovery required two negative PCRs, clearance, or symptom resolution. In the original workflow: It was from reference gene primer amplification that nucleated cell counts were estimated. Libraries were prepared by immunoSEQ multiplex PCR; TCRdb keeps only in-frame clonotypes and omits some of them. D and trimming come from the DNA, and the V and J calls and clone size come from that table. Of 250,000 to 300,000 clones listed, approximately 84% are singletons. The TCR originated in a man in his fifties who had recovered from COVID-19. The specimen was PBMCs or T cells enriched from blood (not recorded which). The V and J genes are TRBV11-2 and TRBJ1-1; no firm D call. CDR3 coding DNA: TGTGCCAGCAGCTTAGGAGGGCCCAACACTGAAGCTTTCTTT. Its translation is CASSLGGPNTEAFF.